This T cell receptor (beta chain) was recovered during a study of T cell repertoires in cytomegalovirus infection (dated by TCRdb to about 2019). Study-level background: Donor HLA type was relevant to the analysis, as public TCR beta signatures indicated carriage of CMV infection together with the matching HLA type.

Deletion took 5 bases off V and 0 bases off J, with a span of 16 bases between the germline ends. For CDR1 and CDR2, the germline V gene (reference sequence) lists SEHNR and FQNEAQ. The CDR3 starts with the cysteine, ends with the phenylalanine, and has 16 residues. The entry retains the CDR3 DNA only, 48 bases that are in frame from base 1. What the research found in general, with its limitations: Cumulative frequency of public TCR beta family members discriminated carriers of CMV infection plus the relevant HLA type in this cohort and an independent approximately 360-donor cohort. The ex vivo response was dominated by HLA-C-restricted CMV-specific TCR beta clonotypes, and the single most frequent clonotype in two of eight donors was supplied by these HLA-C-restricted clonotypes.

The reads were generated on an Illumina HiSeq 1500. The raw public reads went through TCRdb reprocessing: fastp at Q25, MiXCR clone calling, in-frame beta chains kept. A single entry per CDR3 protein holds the most common genes and DNA from its merged rows. Present in this sample are fewer than 700,000 distinct CDR3 sequences, roughly 26% of which were seen just once. Approximately 8.2% of the sample is in the top ten clones. With regard to this clonotype: Its recognized antigen is unknown. Base qualities are not recorded, but no much larger clone differs from it by a single base.

This TCR derives from a human donor in good health (CMV status not recorded). Some clones in this sample may be carry-over from other donors' samples. Specimen: CD8+ T cells from PBMCs. The rearrangement joined TRBV7-9 to TRBJ1-2; no confident D gene assignment can be made. The CDR3 has the sequence CASSLHPRRSNYGYTF. In nucleotides, the sequence is TGTGCCAGCAGCCTGCATCCGAGACGATCTAACTATGGCTACACCTTC.